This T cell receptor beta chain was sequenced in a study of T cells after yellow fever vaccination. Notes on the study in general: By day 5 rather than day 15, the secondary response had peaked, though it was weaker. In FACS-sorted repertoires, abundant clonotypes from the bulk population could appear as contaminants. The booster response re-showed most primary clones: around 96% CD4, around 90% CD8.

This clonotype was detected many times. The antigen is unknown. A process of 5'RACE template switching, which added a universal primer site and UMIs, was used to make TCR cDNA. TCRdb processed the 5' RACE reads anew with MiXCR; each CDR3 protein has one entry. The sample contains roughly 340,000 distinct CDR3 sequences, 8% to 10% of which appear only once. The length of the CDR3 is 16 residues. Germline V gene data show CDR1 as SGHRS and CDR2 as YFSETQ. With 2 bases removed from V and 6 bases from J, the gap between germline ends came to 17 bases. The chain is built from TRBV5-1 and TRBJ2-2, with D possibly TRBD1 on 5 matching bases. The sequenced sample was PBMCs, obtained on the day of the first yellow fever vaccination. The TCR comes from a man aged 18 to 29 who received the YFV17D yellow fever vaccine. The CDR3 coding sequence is TGCGCCAGCAGCTTCTTTGGCAGGGAAATTGCCGGGGAGCTGTTTTTT. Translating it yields CASSFFGREIAGELFF.